The 9 T cell receptor beta chains below all came from one sample that was sequenced in a study of CD8 T cells in ankylosing spondylitis (dated by TCRdb to about 2017). To prepare the library, 5' RACE was applied. This sample was sequenced with an Illumina HiSeq 2500. TCRdb passed the public sequencing reads through fastp at Q25 and MiXCR, retaining productive beta sequences. CDR3 protein sequences are deduplicated, and each keeps its most common genes and DNA. The sample has roughly 40,000 distinct CDR3 sequences on record, less than 3.5% of them singletons. The top ten clonotypes cover 4.6% of the sample. Sequencing was carried out using blood, either unsorted or a sorted T cell fraction (not recorded which). All receptors derive from a male donor with ankylosing spondylitis or in good health (not recorded which).

This clonotype came up many times. J is TRBJ2-7 and V is TRBV9; 8 bases fit TRBD1. The CDR3 sequence is 14 residues long. After removal of 4 bases from V and 4 bases from J, the junction contained 7 bases not matched to a gene. Germline assignment: CDR1 SGDLS and CDR2 YYNGEE. CDR3 bases: TGTGCCAGCAGCCCCAGGACAGGGATATACGAGCAGTACTTC. It codes for CASSPRTGIYEQYF.

This clonotype was counted ten times or more. V gene TRBV9 combines with J gene TRBJ1-5; possibly TRBD1 for D (6 bases). Germline CDR1 and CDR2: SGDLS and YYNGEE. The CDR3 is 15 residues long. Trimming took 4 bases from V and 5 from J, leaving 16 bases between them. CDR3 DNA sequence: TGTGCCAGCAGCCCCCATCCGGGGGCGGATCAGCCCCAGCATTTT. Translating it yields CASSPHPGADQPQHF.

This clonotype was counted many times. The gene calls are TRBV9 and TRBJ1-1; no definite D call. V was shortened by 0 bases and J by 1 base, with 4 bases between the two germline ends. Looked up from germline, CDR1 is SGDLS and CDR2 is YYNGEE. This CDR3 has 13 amino acids. CDR3 amino acids: CASSVGPNTEAFF. CDR3 DNA: TGTGCCAGCAGCGTAGGGCCGAACACTGAAGCTTTCTTT.

The table lists this clonotype with many counts. The chain employs TRBV9 and TRBJ1-2; D unclear. CDR1 and CDR2 from the germline V gene are SGDLS and YYNGEE. The V end was cut by 3 bases, the J end by 7 bases, with 16 bases between. The CDR3 consists of 14 residues. CDR3 nucleotides: TGTGCCAGCAGCGCGGCTGGGCCCCTTCGTGGCTACACCTTC. Translating it yields CASSAAGPLRGYTF.

In its sample, this clonotype was seen many times. The rearrangement joins TRBV9 to TRBJ2-2, with D perhaps matching TRBD2 (5 bases). Germline-derived CDR1 and CDR2 are SGDLS and YYNGEE. V was trimmed by 3 bases and J by 5 bases, leaving 17 bases between them. The CDR3 contains 16 residues. The DNA of the CDR3 is TGTGCCAGCAGCGAGTTCGGGCGTGGCGGGACCGGGGAGCTGTTTTTT. Its protein product is CASSEFGRGGTGELFF.

This clonotype qualifies as medium-sized. The DNA of the CDR3 is TGTGCCAGCAGCGTAGCTAGCGGGAGAACAGATACGCAGTATTTT. It translates to CASSVASGRTDTQYF. The chain recombines TRBV9 with TRBJ2-3; TRBD2 aligns across 10 bases. The V segment lost 0 bases and the J segment 3 bases; nucleotides outside the gene matches: 1. Germline V gene data show CDR1 as SGDLS and CDR2 as YYNGEE. This CDR3 spans 15 amino acids. Combining the CDR3 with reference TRBV9 and TRBJ2-3 gives the whole variable domain DSGVTQTPKHLITATGQRVTLRCSPRSGDLSVYWYQQSLDQGLQFLIQYYNGEERAKGNILERFSAQQFPDLHSELNLSSLELGDSALYFCASSVASGRTDTQYFGPGTRLTVL.

At least ten counts were recorded for this clonotype. J is TRBJ1-5 and V is TRBV9; D is ambiguous. CDR1 is SGDLS and CDR2 is YYNGEE in the germline V gene. The CDR3 spans 15 residues. Trimming cost V 0 bases and J 0 bases, with 7 bases left between them. CDR3 in amino acids: CASSVAANSNQPQHF. Written as DNA, the CDR3 is TGTGCCAGCAGCGTAGCTGCTAATAGCAATCAGCCCCAGCATTTT.

This clonotype was counted ten times or more. The V gene is TRBV9, the J gene TRBJ2-3, with D possibly called TRBD1 or TRBD2 (6 bases each). V was shortened by 3 bases and J by 5 bases, with 13 bases between the two germline ends. Germline values: CDR1 SGDLS, CDR2 YYNGEE. This CDR3 has 14 residues. Here the CDR3 reads CASSAEGGRDTQYF. CDR3 DNA sequence: TGTGCCAGCAGCGCGGAAGGGGGGAGAGATACGCAGTATTTT.

This clonotype was recorded many times. The chain has TRBV9 and TRBJ2-3, with TRBD2 identical over 7 bases. CDR1 is SGDLS, CDR2 YYNGEE, per germline. The CDR3 has 16 amino acids. V gave up 4 bases and J gave up 5 bases; unmatched junction bases: 13. CDR3 coding DNA: TGTGCCAGCAGCCCCCCCTGGGCCCAGCGGGGAGATACGCAGTATTTT. Translated, it gives CASSPPWAQRGDTQYF.